By share, the clone carrying this T cell receptor (beta chain) counts as medium-sized (0.01 to 0.1%). Its specificity is not known. Tregs were sorted as CD4+CD25+CD127-/low cells. This CDR3 region has 11 residues. Trimming shortened V by 7 bases and J by 10 bases, and 12 bases separated the two germline ends. Germline loops: CDR1 MNHEY, CDR2 SVGAGI. After constant-region reverse-primer amplification, full-length variable regions underwent semi-nested PCR with Nested Universal Primer A. One entry per CDR3 protein, called by TCRdb with MiXCR from the 5' RACE reads. The sample yields about 9,000 distinct CDR3 sequences, approximately 46% seen once. Findings of the study overall: Whole repertoires were not studied in the larger cohort, only one V-J beta rearrangement. Tumor memory CD4+ T cell TCR gene usage clustered with blood and lymph node memory CD4+ cells and lymph node naive CD4+ cells. Tumor-infiltrating Treg TCR alpha and beta sequences overlapped most with tumor naive CD4+ T cells, then blood naive.

This chain connects TRBV6-5 to TRBJ2-3, with a tentative D call TRBD2 (5 bases). The sequenced material came from Tregs sorted from a lymph node. This TCR derives from a female donor with breast cancer. This CDR3 reads CASNSVEAQYF. In nucleotides, the CDR3 is TGTGCCAGCAACTCGGTGGAGGCGCAGTATTTT.